This T cell receptor (beta chain) was identified in a study of blood T cells in healthy people across ages. This clonotype occurred many times. Germline V lookup: CDR1 MNHEY, CDR2 SMNVEV (reference sequence). J lost 3 bases, V lost 6 bases, and 9 bases had no gene match. CDR3 size: 16 residues. A second PCR of 7 to 11 cycles used a sample-barcoded 5' primer and a J-beta primer mix. In TCRdb, the 5' RACE reads were re-called with MiXCR into one record per CDR3 protein. The table has around 1.5 million distinct CDR3 sequences, 34% seen once. The receptor comes from a woman in her 30s in good health. Sequencing was done on a sample of blood. The chain uses TRBV27 and TRBJ2-1; 9 positions agree with TRBD2. The CDR3 protein is CASSLRLAVVYNEQFF. CDR3 DNA: TGTGCCAGCAGCCTAAGACTAGCGGTGGTCTACAATGAGCAGTTCTTC.